This T cell receptor (beta chain) was recovered during a study of cytomegalovirus exposure and HLA in healthy donors. J was trimmed by 5 bases and V by 6 bases; bases with no gene match: 12. This CDR3 spans 15 amino acids. Looked up from germline, CDR1 is MNHNS and CDR2 is SASEGT. Primers: 60 Vbeta forward and 13 Jbeta reverse. Measured with immunoSEQ multiplex PCR; TCRdb has only the in-frame clones, and not every one. The data show about 140,000 clones, around four fifths seen once. The sample consisted of PBMCs. The chain is built from TRBV6-1 and TRBJ1-2; 7 bases map to TRBD1. This TCR came from a male donor in good health and CMV-seropositive. CDR3 in DNA: TGTGCCAGCAGATCTTCCGACAGGGTACGTTATGGCTACACCTTC. Translating it yields CASRSSDRVRYGYTF.